The source of this TCR beta chain is a study of blood T cell repertoires in COVID-19. The authors' processing: Counts of nucleated cells, estimated from reference gene primer amplification, were obtained. Assay: immunoSEQ multiplex PCR; the TCRdb copy retains only in-frame clones and omits some. That table gives V, J and clone size, and the DNA gave D and trimming. The table includes some 180,000 clones, 70% to 80% detected once. The CDR3 contains 13 residues. In germline, CDR1 is SGHTA, CDR2 FQGTGA. V dropped 5 bases and J dropped 7 bases, with 15 bases sitting between them. The cohort comprised adults aged about 18 to 90 years residing in about 25 US areas. Up to 2 weeks before entering the study, exposed participants had met a COVID-19 case.

This chain links TRBV7-3 with TRBJ2-7, with a tentative D call TRBD2 (6 bases). The sequenced sample consisted of PBMCs or T cells enriched from blood (not recorded which). The source is a man in his sixties who had been exposed to COVID-19. CDR3: CASSGGSQEEQYF. DNA for the CDR3: TGTGCCAGCAGCGGGGGGAGCCAGGAGGAGCAGTACTTC.